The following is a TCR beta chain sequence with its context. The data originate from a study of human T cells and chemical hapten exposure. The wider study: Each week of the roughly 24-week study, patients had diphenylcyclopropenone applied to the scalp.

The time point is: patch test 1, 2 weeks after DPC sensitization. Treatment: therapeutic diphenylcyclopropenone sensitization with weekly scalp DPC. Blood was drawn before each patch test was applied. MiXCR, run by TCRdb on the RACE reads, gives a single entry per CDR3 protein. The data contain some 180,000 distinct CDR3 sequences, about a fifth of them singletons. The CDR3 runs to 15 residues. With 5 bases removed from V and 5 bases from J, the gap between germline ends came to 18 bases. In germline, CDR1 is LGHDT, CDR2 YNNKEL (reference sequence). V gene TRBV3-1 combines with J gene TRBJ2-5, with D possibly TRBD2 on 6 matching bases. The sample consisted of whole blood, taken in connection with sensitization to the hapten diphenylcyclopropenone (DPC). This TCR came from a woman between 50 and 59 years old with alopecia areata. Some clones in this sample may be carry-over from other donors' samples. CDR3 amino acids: CASSAFPGVGETQYF. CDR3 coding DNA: TGTGCCAGCAGCGCTTTCCCGGGAGTAGGGGAGACCCAGTACTTC.